This T cell receptor (beta chain) comes out of a study of T cell repertoires in cytomegalovirus infection. Study-level information: Public TCR beta signatures indicated both CMV infection and matching HLA type. Study results and caveats: Of the TCR beta families, the public ones yielded a cumulative frequency that identified carriers of CMV plus the relevant HLA. Dominating the ex vivo response were TCR beta clonotypes that were CMV-specific and HLA-C-restricted.

This clonotype was seen a handful of times. Its specificity is unknown. TCRdb reprocessed the reads with MiXCR, giving one entry per CDR3 protein. The table lists nearly 550,000 distinct CDR3 sequences, more than 15% of them singletons. In germline, CDR1 is MNHEY, CDR2 SMNVEV (reference sequence). This CDR3 has 15 amino acids. Losses at the gene ends were 2 bases for V and 9 bases for J; bases not matched to a gene: 9. The sequenced material came from CD8+ T cells from PBMCs. The TCR sequence derives from a human donor in good health (CMV status not recorded). Some clones in this sample may be carry-over from other donors' samples. The chain is built from TRBV27 and TRBJ2-1; 8 positions match TRBD1. CDR3 sequence (DNA): TGTGCCAGCAGTTTAGTCAGGGGGCCGTTAGGTGAGCAGTTCTTC. Translation gives CASSLVRGPLGEQFF.